This T cell receptor beta chain comes out of a study of cytomegalovirus exposure and HLA in healthy donors. CDR3 length: 8 residues. Germline loops: CDR1 ENHRY, CDR2 SYGVKD. Trimming removed 11 bases at V and 3 bases at J, with 2 bases between. The PCR used 60 Vbeta and 13 Jbeta primers. The method was immunoSEQ multiplex PCR; TCRdb's version includes in-frame clones alone and lacks a portion of them. The sample lists approximately 91,000 clones, approximately 80% seen once, with under 13% in the top ten. Study-wide points: Later on, a genetic analysis was performed. It linked a missense variant in DCLRE1C with V- and J-gene trimming of TCR beta. The study labeled about 160 TCR beta chains cytomegalovirus-associated. Common viral pathogens (according to a later analysis) appeared linked to several of the most significant clusters.

For this clone: The antigen remains undetermined.

The sequence came from a human donor in good health. The gene calls are TRBV10-3 and TRBJ2-7; D is unclear. The sequenced material came from PBMCs. CDR3 in DNA: TGTGCCCTCTACGAGCAGTACTTC. Its translation is CALYEQYF.